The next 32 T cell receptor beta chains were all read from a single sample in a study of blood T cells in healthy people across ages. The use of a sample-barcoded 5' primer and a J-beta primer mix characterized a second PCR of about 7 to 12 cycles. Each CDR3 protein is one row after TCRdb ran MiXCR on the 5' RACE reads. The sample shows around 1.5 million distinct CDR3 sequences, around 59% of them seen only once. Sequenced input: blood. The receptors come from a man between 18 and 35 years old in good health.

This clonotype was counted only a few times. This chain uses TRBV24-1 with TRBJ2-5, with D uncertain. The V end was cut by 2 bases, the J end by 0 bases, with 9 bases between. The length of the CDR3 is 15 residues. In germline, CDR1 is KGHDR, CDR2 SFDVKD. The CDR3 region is CATSDSTVYQETQYF. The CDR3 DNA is TGTGCCACCAGTGATTCCACGGTCTACCAAGAGACCCAGTACTTC.

The CDR3 DNA reads TGTGCCAGCAGTTGGGTACCCCCGGGACTGGGAGAGGTGGAGACCCAGTACTTC. It codes for CASSWVPPGLGEVETQYF. V and J are TRBV27 and TRBJ2-5, with a possible D match to TRBD2 (6 bases). CDR1 and CDR2 from the germline V gene are MNHEY and SMNVEV (reference sequence). The CDR3 loop spans 18 amino acids. Trimming removed 4 bases from V and 5 bases from J, with 26 bases in between.

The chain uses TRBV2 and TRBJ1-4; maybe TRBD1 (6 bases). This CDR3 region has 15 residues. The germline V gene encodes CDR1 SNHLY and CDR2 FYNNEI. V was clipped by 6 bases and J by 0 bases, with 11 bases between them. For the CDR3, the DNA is TGTGCCAGCAGGCCGGACAGTGCAACTAATGAAAAACTGTTTTTT. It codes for CASRPDSATNEKLFF.

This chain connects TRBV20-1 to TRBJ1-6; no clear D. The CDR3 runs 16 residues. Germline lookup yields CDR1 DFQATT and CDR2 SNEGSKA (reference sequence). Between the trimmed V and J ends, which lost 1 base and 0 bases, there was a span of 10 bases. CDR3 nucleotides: TGCAGTGCTAGAGTGGTACTCTACTCCTATAATTCACCCCTCCACTTT. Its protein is CSARVVLYSYNSPLHF.

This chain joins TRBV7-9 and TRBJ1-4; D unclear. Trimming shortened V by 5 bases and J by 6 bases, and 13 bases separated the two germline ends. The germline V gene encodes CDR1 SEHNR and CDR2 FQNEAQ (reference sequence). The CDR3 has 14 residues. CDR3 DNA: TGTGCCAGCAGCCGAATTTTAAGAGATGAAAAACTGTTTTTT. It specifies CASSRILRDEKLFF.

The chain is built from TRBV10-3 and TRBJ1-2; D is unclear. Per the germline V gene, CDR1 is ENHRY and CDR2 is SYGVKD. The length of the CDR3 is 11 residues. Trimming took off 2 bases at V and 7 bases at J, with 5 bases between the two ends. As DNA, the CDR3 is TGTGCCATCAGTGAGCGGGGTGGCTACACCTTC. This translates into CAISERGGYTF.

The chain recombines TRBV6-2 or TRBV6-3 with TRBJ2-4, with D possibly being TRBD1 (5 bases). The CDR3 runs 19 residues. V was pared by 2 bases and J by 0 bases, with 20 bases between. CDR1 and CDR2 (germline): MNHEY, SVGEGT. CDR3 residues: CASSYEAREEPVAKNIQYF. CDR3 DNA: TGTGCCAGCAGTTACGAGGCCAGGGAAGAGCCTGTAGCCAAAAACATTCAGTACTTC.

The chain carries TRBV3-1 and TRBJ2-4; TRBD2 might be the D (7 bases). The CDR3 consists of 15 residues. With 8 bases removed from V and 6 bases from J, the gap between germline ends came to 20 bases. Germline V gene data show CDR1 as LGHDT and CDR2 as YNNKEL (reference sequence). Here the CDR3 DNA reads TGTGCCAGCTCCTATTCGGCGGGGGCTCCAAACATTCAGTACTTC. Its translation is CASSYSAGAPNIQYF.

The CDR3: CSARDPGTVNYGYTF. In nucleotides, the CDR3 is TGCAGTGCTAGAGACCCAGGGACAGTCAACTATGGCTACACCTTC. The chain carries TRBV20-1 and TRBJ1-2; 7 bases match TRBD1. Losses at the gene ends were 0 bases for V and 2 bases for J; bases not matched to a gene: 6. The CDR3 loop spans 15 amino acids. Germline CDR1 is DFQATT and CDR2 is SNEGSKA (reference sequence).

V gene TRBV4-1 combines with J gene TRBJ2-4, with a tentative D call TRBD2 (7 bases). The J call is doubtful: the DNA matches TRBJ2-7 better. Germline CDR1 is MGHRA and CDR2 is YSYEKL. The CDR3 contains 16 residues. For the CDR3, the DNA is TGCGCCAGCAGCCAAGATTTGGGGGGGCTCGTTTTCGAGCAGTACTTC. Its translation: CASSQDLGGLVFEQYF.

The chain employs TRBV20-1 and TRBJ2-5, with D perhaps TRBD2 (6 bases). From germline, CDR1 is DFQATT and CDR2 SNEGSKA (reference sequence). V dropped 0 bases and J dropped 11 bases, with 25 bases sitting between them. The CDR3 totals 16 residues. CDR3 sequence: CSARDKGGDRVWEQYF. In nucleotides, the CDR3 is TGCAGTGCTAGAGATAAAGGAGGGGACCGAGTATGGGAGCAGTACTTC.

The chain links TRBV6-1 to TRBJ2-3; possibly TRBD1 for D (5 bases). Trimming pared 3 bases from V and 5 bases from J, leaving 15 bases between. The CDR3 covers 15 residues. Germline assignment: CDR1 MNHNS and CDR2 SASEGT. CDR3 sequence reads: CASSEWGGMVDTQYF. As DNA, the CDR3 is TGTGCCAGCAGTGAGTGGGGCGGCATGGTAGATACGCAGTATTTT.

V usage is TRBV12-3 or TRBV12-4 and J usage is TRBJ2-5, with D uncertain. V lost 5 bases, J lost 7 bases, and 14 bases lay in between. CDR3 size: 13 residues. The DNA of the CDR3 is TGTGCCAGCAGTCGTAGCCTGAAGCGGACCCAGTACTTC. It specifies CASSRSLKRTQYF.

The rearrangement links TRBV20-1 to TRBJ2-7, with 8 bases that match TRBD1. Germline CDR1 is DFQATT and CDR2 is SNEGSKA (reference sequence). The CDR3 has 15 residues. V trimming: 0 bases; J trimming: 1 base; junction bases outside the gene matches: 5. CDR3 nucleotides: TGCAGTGCTAGAGATTGGACAGGGCAGTCCTACGAGCAGTACTTC. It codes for CSARDWTGQSYEQYF.

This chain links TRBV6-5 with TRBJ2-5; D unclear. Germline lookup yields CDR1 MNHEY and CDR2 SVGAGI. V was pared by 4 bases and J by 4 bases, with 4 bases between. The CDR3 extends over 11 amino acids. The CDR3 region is CASSWSETQYF. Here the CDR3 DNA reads TGTGCCAGCAGTTGGTCAGAGACCCAGTACTTC.

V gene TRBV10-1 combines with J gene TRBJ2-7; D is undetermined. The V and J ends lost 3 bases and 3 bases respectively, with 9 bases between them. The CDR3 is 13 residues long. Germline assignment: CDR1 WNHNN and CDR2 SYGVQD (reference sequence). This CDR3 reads CASSEGWNYEQYF. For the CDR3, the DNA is TGCGCCAGCAGTGAAGGATGGAACTACGAGCAGTACTTC.

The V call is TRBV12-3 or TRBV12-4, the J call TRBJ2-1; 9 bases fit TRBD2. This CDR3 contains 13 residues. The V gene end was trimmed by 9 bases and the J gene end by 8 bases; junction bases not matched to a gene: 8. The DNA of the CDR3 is TGTGCCAGTTCGCGGGGGGGCCCATATGAGCAGTTCTTC. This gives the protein CASSRGGPYEQFF.

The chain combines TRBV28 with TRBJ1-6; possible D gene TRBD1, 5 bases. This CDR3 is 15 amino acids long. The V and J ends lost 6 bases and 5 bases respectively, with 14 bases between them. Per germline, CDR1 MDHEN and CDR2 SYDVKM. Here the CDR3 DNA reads TGTGCCAGCAGCCCTTTTCGGGGGAATAATTCACCCCTCCACTTT. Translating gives CASSPFRGNNSPLHF.

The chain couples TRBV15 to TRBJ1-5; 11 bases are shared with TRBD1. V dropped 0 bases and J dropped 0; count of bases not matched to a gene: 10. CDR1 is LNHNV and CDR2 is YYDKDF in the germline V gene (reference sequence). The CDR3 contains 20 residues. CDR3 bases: TGTGCCACCAGCAGAGATATTGGTGGGACAGGGGGGAATAGCAATCAGCCCCAGCATTTT. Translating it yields CATSRDIGGTGGNSNQPQHF. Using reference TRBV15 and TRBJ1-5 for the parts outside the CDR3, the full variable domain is DAMVIQNPRYQVTQFGKPVTLSCSQTLNHNVMYWYQQKSSQAPKLLFHYYDKDFNNEADTPDNFQSRRPNTSFCFLDIRSPGLGDTAMYLCATSRDIGGTGGNSNQPQHFGDGTRLSIL.

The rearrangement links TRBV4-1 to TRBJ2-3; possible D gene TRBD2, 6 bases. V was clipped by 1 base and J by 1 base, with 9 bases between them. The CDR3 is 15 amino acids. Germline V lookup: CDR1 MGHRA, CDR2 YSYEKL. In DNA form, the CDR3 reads TGCGCCAGCAGCCAAGGGCGGGGTGGCACAGATACGCAGTATTTT. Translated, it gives CASSQGRGGTDTQYF.

The DNA of the CDR3 is TGTGCCAGCAGCTCCGACGACCACCGACGCTACGAGCAGTACTTC. Translating gives CASSSDDHRRYEQYF. This chain joins TRBV11-2 and TRBJ2-7; D gene ambiguous. Germline assignment: CDR1 SGHAT and CDR2 FQNNGV. Deletions cut 4 bases from V and 3 bases from J, with 16 bases between. The CDR3 is 15 amino acids.

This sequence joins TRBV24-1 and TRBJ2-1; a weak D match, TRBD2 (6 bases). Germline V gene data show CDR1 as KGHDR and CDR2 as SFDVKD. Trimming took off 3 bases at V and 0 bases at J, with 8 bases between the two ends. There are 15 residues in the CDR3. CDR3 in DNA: TGTGCCACCAGTGATGCTAGCGACTCCTACAATGAGCAGTTCTTC. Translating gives CATSDASDSYNEQFF.

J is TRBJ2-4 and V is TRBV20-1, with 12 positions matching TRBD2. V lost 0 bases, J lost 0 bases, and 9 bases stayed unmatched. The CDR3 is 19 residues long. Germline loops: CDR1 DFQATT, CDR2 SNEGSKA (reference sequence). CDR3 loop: CSARDQLTSGGLAKNIQYF. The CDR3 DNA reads TGCAGTGCTAGAGATCAGCTGACTAGCGGGGGTCTAGCCAAAAACATTCAGTACTTC.

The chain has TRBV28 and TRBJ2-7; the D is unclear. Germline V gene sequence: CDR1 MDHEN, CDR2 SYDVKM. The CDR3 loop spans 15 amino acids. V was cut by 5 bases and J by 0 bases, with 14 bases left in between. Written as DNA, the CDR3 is TGTGCCAGCAGTGACTTAGACCCGAGCTCCTACGAGCAGTACTTC. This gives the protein CASSDLDPSSYEQYF.

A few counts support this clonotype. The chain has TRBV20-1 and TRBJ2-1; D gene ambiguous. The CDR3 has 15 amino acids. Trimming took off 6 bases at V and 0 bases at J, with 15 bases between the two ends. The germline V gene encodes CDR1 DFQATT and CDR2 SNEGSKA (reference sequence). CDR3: CSAKTGRSSYNEQFF. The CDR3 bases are TGCAGTGCCAAGACGGGCCGAAGCTCCTACAATGAGCAGTTCTTC.

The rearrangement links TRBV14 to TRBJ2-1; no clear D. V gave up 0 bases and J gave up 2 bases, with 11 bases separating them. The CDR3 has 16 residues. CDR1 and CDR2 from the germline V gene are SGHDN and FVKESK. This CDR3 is CASSQDFGRAYNEQFF. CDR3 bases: TGTGCCAGCAGCCAAGATTTCGGAAGGGCCTACAATGAGCAGTTCTTC.

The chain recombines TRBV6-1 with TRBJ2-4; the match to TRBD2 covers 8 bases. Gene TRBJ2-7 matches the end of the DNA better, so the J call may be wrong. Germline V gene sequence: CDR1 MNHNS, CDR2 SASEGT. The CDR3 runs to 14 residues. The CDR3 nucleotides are TGTGCCAGCAGCTCGCGGGGGGCCCTCGGCGAGCAGTACTTC. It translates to CASSSRGALGEQYF.

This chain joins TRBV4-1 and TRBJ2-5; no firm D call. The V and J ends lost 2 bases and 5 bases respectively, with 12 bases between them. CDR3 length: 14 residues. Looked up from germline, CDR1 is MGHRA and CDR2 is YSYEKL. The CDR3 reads CASSQRVVGETQYF. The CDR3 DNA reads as TGCGCCAGCAGCCAAAGGGTTGTTGGGGAGACCCAGTACTTC.

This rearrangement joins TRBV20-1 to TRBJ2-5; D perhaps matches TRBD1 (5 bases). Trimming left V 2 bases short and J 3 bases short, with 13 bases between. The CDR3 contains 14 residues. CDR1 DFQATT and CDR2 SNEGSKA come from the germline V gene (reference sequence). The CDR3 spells CSARYGLTEETQYF. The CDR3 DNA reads TGCAGTGCTAGATATGGGCTGACAGAAGAGACCCAGTACTTC.

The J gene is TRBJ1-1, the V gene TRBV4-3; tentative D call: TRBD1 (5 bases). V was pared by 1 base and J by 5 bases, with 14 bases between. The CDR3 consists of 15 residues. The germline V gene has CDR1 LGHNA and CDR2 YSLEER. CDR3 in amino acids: CASSQVAGRSTEAFF. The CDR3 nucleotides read TGCGCCAGCAGCCAAGTTGCAGGGAGGAGTACTGAAGCTTTCTTT.

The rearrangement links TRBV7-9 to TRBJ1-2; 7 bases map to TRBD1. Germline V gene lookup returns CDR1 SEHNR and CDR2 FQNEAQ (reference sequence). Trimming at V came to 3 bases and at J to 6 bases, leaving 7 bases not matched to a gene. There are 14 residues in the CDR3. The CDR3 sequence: CASSFQTGNDGYTF. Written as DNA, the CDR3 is TGTGCCAGCAGCTTCCAGACAGGGAATGATGGCTACACCTTC. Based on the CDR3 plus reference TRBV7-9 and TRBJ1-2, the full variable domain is DTGVSQNPRHKITKRGQNVTFRCDPISEHNRLYWYRQTLGQGPEFLTYFQNEAQLEKSRLLSDRFSAERPKGSFSTLEIQRTEQGDSAMYLCASSFQTGNDGYTFGSGTRLTVV.

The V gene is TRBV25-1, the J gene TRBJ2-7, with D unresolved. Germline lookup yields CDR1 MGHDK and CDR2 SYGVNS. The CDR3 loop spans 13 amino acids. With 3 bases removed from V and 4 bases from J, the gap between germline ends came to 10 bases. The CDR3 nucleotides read TGTGCCAGCAGTGATCCTAGGGTTTACGAGCAGTACTTC. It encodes CASSDPRVYEQYF.